Included here is one T cell receptor (beta chain) sequence, with context. Antigen unknown. The data originate from a study of cytomegalovirus exposure and HLA in healthy donors. The PCR was carried out with 60 Vbeta primers and 13 Jbeta primers. Sequenced by immunoSEQ multiplex PCR; TCRdb stores in-frame clones only, minus some. This table has approximately 110,000 clones, roughly 80% appearing once. Overall study findings and caveats: With later analysis, a missense DCLRE1C variant became linked to TCR beta V- and J-gene trimming. As was reported, the classifier diagnosed cytomegalovirus status with high specificity and sensitivity.

Germline-derived CDR1 and CDR2 are KGHSH and LQKENI. After removal of 3 bases from V and 0 bases from J, the junction contained 23 bases not matched to a gene. The CDR3 runs to 24 residues. The chain uses TRBV18 and TRBJ2-1, with TRBD2 identical over 13 bases. This TCR came from a woman in her thirties or forties in good health and CMV-seropositive. Specimen: PBMCs. The CDR3 coding sequence is TGTGCCAGCTCACCCCGAGCCCTCAAGGTTACTAGCGGGGGGGCCGTCAGCTCCTACAATGAGCAGTTCTTC. Translating it yields CASSPRALKVTSGGAVSSYNEQFF.